This TCR beta chain was observed in a study of shared clonotypes between healthy human individuals. Study background: Researchers assigned three CD4 naive, three CD4 memory, two CD8 naive and one CD8 memory plate to each donor.

TCRdb keeps only in-frame clones here, not all; method: immunoSEQ multiplex PCR. The sample holds 2 million to 2.5 million clones; under 97% are singletons and the top ten take less than 0.15%. A split of CD4+ cells into CD45RA+ naive and CD45RA-negative memory subsets was performed. This receptor was identified in a man aged 18-30 years in good health. Sequenced: naive CD4+ T cells sorted from blood. Subset of the sample: CD45RA+ positively selected.

The CDR3 is CAGTGFTEAFF. The CDR3 DNA reads TGTGCCGGAACAGGGTTCACTGAAGCTTTCTTT. V usage is TRBV30 and J usage is TRBJ1-1; TRBD1 is a possible D gene (6 bases). The V end lost 8 bases, the J end lost 4 bases, and 11 bases lay between the germline ends. The germline gives CDR1 GTSNPN, CDR2 SVGIG (reference sequence). The CDR3 has 11 residues.